These T cell receptor beta chains were read from a single sample in a study of blood T cells in healthy people across ages. One entry per CDR3 protein, called by TCRdb with MiXCR from the 5' RACE reads. In the table there are about 1.6 million distinct CDR3 sequences, 30% to 35% of which are singletons. Sequenced sample: blood. The receptors derive from a woman aged 30 to 39 in good health. Both conserved end residues are part of each CDR3. The D gene is left open where the match is weak. Clone size is stated in some rows and not others, as once, few, many or a class when expanded.

V	size	J	D	CDR3	DNA
TRBV27	few	TRBJ1-2	.	CASSLSAGVGYGYTF	TGTGCCAGCAGTTTATCCGCAGGGGTAGGCTATGGCTACACCTTC
TRBV20-1	.	TRBJ2-2	.	CSASGSQTYGELFF	TGCAGTGCTAGCGGCTCCCAAACGTATGGGGAGCTGTTTTTT
TRBV29-1	few	TRBJ1-2	.	CSVRHPREVVYGYTF	TGCAGCGTTAGACACCCCAGGGAGGTGGTATATGGCTACACCTTC
TRBV9	.	TRBJ2-1	.	CASSPDRPSYNEQFF	TGTGCCAGCAGCCCCGACAGGCCTTCCTACAATGAGCAGTTCTTC
TRBV10-1	.	TRBJ2-3	.	CASSESGVTDTQYF	TGCGCCAGCAGTGAGTCAGGTGTCACAGATACGCAGTATTTT
TRBV7-6	.	TRBJ2-6	.	CASSLEMGITGANVLTF	TGTGCCAGCAGCTTAGAGATGGGTATTACTGGGGCCAACGTCCTGACTTTC
TRBV4-1	.	TRBJ1-4	.	CASSQGSRRFNEKLFF	TGCGCCAGCAGCCAAGGGTCCAGACGGTTTAATGAAAAACTGTTTTTT
TRBV12-3/TRBV12-4	few	TRBJ2-1	.	CASSLAMAKFSYNEQFF	TGTGCCAGCAGTTTGGCCATGGCCAAATTCTCCTACAATGAGCAGTTCTTC
TRBV27	many	TRBJ2-4	.	CASLDKGNIQYF	TGTGCCAGCCTCGACAAGGGAAACATTCAGTACTTC
TRBV20-1	.	TRBJ2-2	TRBD1	CSARVPTGANTGELFF	TGCAGTGCTAGAGTTCCGACAGGGGCCAACACCGGGGAGCTGTTTTTT
TRBV6-5	.	TRBJ2-1	TRBD2	CASSPYTSDEQFF	TGTGCCAGCAGCCCATATACTAGCGATGAGCAGTTCTTC
TRBV12-3/TRBV12-4	.	TRBJ2-5	.	CATAELGQETQYF	TGTGCCACCGCCGAGTTGGGGCAAGAGACCCAGTACTTC
TRBV28	.	TRBJ2-7	.	CATKRVSGSYEQYF	TGTGCCACCAAACGGGTTAGCGGTTCCTACGAGCAGTACTTC
TRBV7-7	.	TRBJ2-5	.	CASSLRRWETQYF	TGTGCCAGCAGCTTACGGCGTTGGGAGACCCAGTACTTC
TRBV29-1	.	TRBJ2-7	.	CSVEVRGPTYEQYF	TGCAGCGTTGAAGTGAGGGGCCCAACCTACGAGCAGTACTTC
TRBV3-1	.	TRBJ1-2	.	CASSQGGATNYGYTF	TGTGCCAGCAGCCAAGGAGGGGCGACAAACTATGGCTACACCTTC
TRBV27	.	TRBJ2-1	.	CASSRDMDYNEQFF	TGTGCCAGCAGTCGGGACATGGACTACAATGAGCAGTTCTTC